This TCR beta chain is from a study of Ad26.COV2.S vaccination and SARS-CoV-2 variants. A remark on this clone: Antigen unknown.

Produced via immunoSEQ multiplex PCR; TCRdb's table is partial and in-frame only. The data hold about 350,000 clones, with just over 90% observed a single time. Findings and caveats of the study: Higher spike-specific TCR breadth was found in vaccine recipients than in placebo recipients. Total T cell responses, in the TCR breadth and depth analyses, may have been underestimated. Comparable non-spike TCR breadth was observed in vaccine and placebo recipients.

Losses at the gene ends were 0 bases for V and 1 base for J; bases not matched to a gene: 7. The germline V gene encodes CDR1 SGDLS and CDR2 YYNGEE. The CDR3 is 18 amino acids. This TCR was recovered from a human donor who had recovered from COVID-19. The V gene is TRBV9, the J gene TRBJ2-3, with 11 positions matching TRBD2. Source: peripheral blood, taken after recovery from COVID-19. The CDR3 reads CASSVARGSGGGTDTQYF. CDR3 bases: TGTGCCAGCAGCGTAGCTCGGGGTAGCGGGGGGGGCACAGATACGCAGTATTTT.